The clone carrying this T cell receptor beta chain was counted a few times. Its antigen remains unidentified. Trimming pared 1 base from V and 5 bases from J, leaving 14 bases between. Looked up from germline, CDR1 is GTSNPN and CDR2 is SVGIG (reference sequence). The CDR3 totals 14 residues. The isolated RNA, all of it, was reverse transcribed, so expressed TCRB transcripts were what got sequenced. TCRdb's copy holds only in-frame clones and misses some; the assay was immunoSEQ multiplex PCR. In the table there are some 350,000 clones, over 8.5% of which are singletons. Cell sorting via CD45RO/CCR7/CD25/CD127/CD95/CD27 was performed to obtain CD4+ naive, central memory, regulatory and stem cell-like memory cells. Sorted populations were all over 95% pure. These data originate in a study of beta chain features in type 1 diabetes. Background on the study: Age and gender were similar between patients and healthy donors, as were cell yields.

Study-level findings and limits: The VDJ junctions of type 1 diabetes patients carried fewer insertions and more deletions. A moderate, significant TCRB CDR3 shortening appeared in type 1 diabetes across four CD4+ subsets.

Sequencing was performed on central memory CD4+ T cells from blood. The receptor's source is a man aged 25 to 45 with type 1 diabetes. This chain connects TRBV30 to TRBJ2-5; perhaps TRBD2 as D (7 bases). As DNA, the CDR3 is TGTGCCTGGAGTGAGGGGGGGGCCGAGGAGACCCAGTACTTC. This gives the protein CAWSEGGAEETQYF.